These T cell receptor beta chains were read from a single sample in a study of yellow fever vaccine responses in identical twins. TCRdb reprocessed the RT-PCR reads with MiXCR, giving one entry per CDR3 protein. The sample comprises approximately 6,900 distinct CDR3 sequences, roughly 84% of which are singletons, and around 3.4% rests with the top ten. The material was T cells from blood (PBMCs), unsorted or a sorted subset (not recorded which), obtained before or after yellow fever vaccination (not recorded which). The receptors come from a woman between 18 and 29 years old who received the yellow fever vaccine. CDR3s leave out the opening cysteine and the closing phenylalanine or tryptophan. Clone size appears in some rows only: once, few, many, or a class for an expanded clone.

TRBV6-2/TRBV6-3	TRBJ2-7	NA	ASSHGQFYEQY
TRBV11-1	TRBJ1-1	NA	ASSVSNEAF
TRBV2	TRBJ1-5	NA	ASTGTGEYLQH
TRBV6-2/TRBV6-3	TRBJ2-2	NA	ASSYSETANTGELF
TRBV3-1	TRBJ2-7	NA	ASSQDALGTYEQY
TRBV28	TRBJ2-5	NA	ASSLVLQETQY
TRBV4-3	TRBJ2-7	once	ASSQEGREAYEQY
TRBV5-4	TRBJ2-1	once	ASSLEPHNEQF
TRBV20-1	TRBJ2-7	NA	SALWDSNSYEQY
TRBV5-5	TRBJ2-3	NA	ATKLWGRSTDTQY
TRBV29-1	TRBJ2-1	NA	SVQAGVGNEQF
TRBV11-3	TRBJ2-5	NA	ASSPRDNQETQY
TRBV7-6	TRBJ1-1	NA	ASSRGPNTEAF
TRBV23-1	TRBJ2-7	NA	ASSQSGQKIYEQY
TRBV12-3/TRBV12-4	TRBJ2-7	NA	ASSLTDTYEQY
TRBV2	TRBJ2-7	NA	ASSEGSGRLRYEQY
TRBV11-1	TRBJ2-7	NA	ASSWLGSYEQY
TRBV5-5	TRBJ1-6	NA	ASSFDDSPLH